Given below is one T cell receptor (beta chain) in context. This specimen comes from a study of blood T cell repertoires in COVID-19. Germline lookup yields CDR1 SGHTA and CDR2 FQGTGA. The CDR3 consists of 16 residues. V was shortened by 3 bases and J by 0 bases, with 11 bases between the two germline ends. Using immunoSEQ multiplex PCR, the repertoire was profiled, and TCRdb retains in-frame clones only, with some absent. The table lists under 250,000 clones, 84% of them singletons, with 4% to 5.5% in the top ten. This sequence joins TRBV7-3 and TRBJ1-4; no clear D gene. This TCR was sampled from a man in his fifties or sixties with active or convalescent COVID-19. The source material was peripheral blood. CDR3 loop: CASSLEGPSTNEKLFF. In DNA, the CDR3 is TGTGCCAGCAGCTTGGAGGGCCCGTCAACTAATGAAAAACTGTTTTTT.